Included here is one T cell receptor beta chain sequence, with context. TCRdb keeps only in-frame clones here, not all; method: immunoSEQ multiplex PCR. The sample comprises about 82,000 clones, 70% to 90% of which are singletons, and 18% rests with the top ten. Per the germline V gene, CDR1 is SEHNR and CDR2 is FQNEAQ (reference sequence). This CDR3 contains 12 residues. Between the trimmed V and J ends, which lost 6 bases and 6 bases, there was a span of 10 bases. This entry belongs to a study of blood T cell repertoires in COVID-19. V and J are TRBV7-9 and TRBJ2-3, with D possibly being TRBD2 (6 bases). The sequenced sample was peripheral blood. The TCR was taken from an elderly man with active or convalescent COVID-19. CDR3 protein: CASSFRGDTQYF. CDR3 coding DNA: TGTGCCAGCAGTTTCCGGGGGGATACGCAGTATTTT.